These T cell receptor beta chains were read from a single sample in a study of shared clonotypes between healthy human individuals. Using immunoSEQ multiplex PCR, the repertoire was profiled, and TCRdb retains in-frame clones only, with some absent. The table has 2,100,000 or so clones, about 94% seen once. Input material: naive CD4+ T cells sorted from blood. These receptors originate from a man younger than 35 in good health. The CDR3 runs from the conserved cysteine through the conserved F or W.

TRBJ2-7 | TRBV4-3 | CASSQGTSGSLGSEQYF
TRBJ2-1 | TRBV30 | CAWIGLAYNEQFF
TRBJ2-7 | TRBV5-1 | CASIRDRGLYYEQYF
TRBJ1-1 | TRBV28 | CASTPGQGVEAFF
TRBJ2-5 | TRBV27 | CASSPGSGGVGTQYF
TRBJ1-5 | TRBV7-2 | CASSTRQGDQPQHF
TRBJ1-3 | TRBV2 | CASSSGGNTIYF
TRBJ2-4 | TRBV7-9 | CASSLEGVMSKNIQYF
TRBJ2-6 | TRBV6-1 | CASILSGANVLTF
TRBJ2-6 | TRBV5-1 | CASTPRQGPGANVLTF
TRBJ2-4 | TRBV4-3 | CASSQDPSGRGVAKNIQYF
TRBJ2-7 | TRBV11-2 | CASSLLPGQSYEQYF
TRBJ1-5 | TRBV19 | CASGVGTGKQPQHF
TRBJ2-7 | TRBV11-2 | CASSLHPESSYEQYF
TRBJ2-7 | TRBV7-9 | CASRSSGGDGLAGAYEQYF
TRBJ2-7 | TRBV2 | CASSELGGVPYEQYF
TRBJ1-5 | TRBV28 | CASIRQLNQPQHF
TRBJ1-5 | TRBV2 | CASRLGGAARNQPQHF
TRBJ2-3 | TRBV4-3 | CASSQALVGGQGNTQYF
TRBJ2-2 | TRBV4-3 | CASSHGQNTGELFF
TRBJ1-3 | TRBV6-1 | CASSEAKGQVGNTIYF
TRBJ1-3 | TRBV28 | CASSLGDRQGNTIYF
TRBJ2-3 | TRBV10-3 | CAIRQGGANTDTQYF
TRBJ1-4 | TRBV4-1 | CASSPPHEKLFF
TRBJ2-5 | TRBV11-2 | CASSLQQETQYF
TRBJ1-3 | TRBV7-2 | CASSLSGGSGNTIYF
TRBJ2-2 | TRBV30 | CAWRGLGSNTGELFF
TRBJ2-7 | TRBV6-5 | CASSTPGGKYEQYF
TRBJ1-3 | TRBV29-1 | CSAGGQGSGNTIYF
TRBJ2-7 | TRBV19 | CASSIGTSVDEQYF
TRBJ2-5 | TRBV10-3 | CAISTGTVKETQYF
TRBJ2-3 | TRBV18 | CASSLRDTDTQYF
TRBJ1-1 | TRBV12-5 | CASGSGGVNTEAFF
TRBJ2-1 | TRBV20-1 | CSASTPNEQFF
TRBJ2-7 | TRBV9 | CASSVATTSGTYEQYF
TRBJ1-1 | TRBV7-2 | CASSFTPQAFF
TRBJ2-2 | TRBV14 | CASSQAGGLNTGELFF
TRBJ2-1 | TRBV6-5 | CASSSLAGGAYNEQFF
TRBJ2-7 | TRBV9 | CASSVSSSSYEQYF
TRBJ1-3 | TRBV5-6 | CASSLMNTIYF
TRBJ1-6 | TRBV10-3 | CAISATPSGVSSSYNSPLHF
TRBJ2-7 | TRBV6-5 | CASSRAYTEGYEQYF
TRBJ1-5 | TRBV14 | CASSPPGRVVQPQHF
TRBJ2-3 | TRBV10-3 | CAISLAGGVADTQYF
TRBJ2-1 | TRBV2 | CASSDRLVLYNEQFF
TRBJ1-6 | TRBV6-5 | CASSLQSPNNSPLHF
TRBJ2-3 | TRBV19 | CASSIGVSTDTQYF
TRBJ2-2 | TRBV10-3 | CAISEDGTGELFF
TRBJ1-2 | TRBV10-3 | CAISDSPIYGYTF
TRBJ1-1 | TRBV7-9 | CASMERAEAFF
TRBJ2-7 | TRBV18 | CASSPETGVRGEQYF
TRBJ1-2 | TRBV9 | CASSEHNYGYTF
TRBJ1-2 | TRBV25-1 | CASSPGPAAYGYTF
TRBJ2-4 | TRBV5-4 | CASSLQGGARAKNIQYF
TRBJ2-5 | TRBV2 | CASSERLADRETQYF
TRBJ1-2 | TRBV30 | CAWSVLAGASGYTF
TRBJ2-5 | TRBV7-2 | CASSLVWGLAVGQETQYF
TRBJ1-5 | TRBV7-2 | CASSLAGPDQPQHF
TRBJ2-5 | TRBV5-1 | CASSARGVGETQYF
TRBJ2-5 | TRBV7-9 | CASSSALGTVGLETQYF